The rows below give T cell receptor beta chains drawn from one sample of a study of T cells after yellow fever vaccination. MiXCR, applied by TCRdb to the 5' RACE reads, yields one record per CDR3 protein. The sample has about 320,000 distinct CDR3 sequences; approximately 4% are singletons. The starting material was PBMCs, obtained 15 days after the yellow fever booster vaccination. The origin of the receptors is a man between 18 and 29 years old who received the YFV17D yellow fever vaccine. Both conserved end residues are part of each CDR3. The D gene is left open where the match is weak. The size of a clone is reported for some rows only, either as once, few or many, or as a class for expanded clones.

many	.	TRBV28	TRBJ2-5	TGTGCCAGCGGGGACACCTACCAAGAGACCCAGTACTTC	CASGDTYQETQYF
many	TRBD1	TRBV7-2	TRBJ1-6	TGTGCCAGCAGCAGCGGGACAGGGGAATTACCCCTCCACTTT	CASSSGTGELPLHF
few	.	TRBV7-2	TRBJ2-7	TGTGCCAGCAGCGCATATGAGGAGGGCTACGAGCAGTACTTC	CASSAYEEGYEQYF
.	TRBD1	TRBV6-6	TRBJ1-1	TGTGCCAGCAGTCGACAGGGATTTAGTGAAAACACTGAAGCTTTCTTT	CASSRQGFSENTEAFF
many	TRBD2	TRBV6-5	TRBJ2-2	TGTGCCAGCACGTCCGCGGGGGGGCGTCTCACCGGGGAGCTGTTTTTT	CASTSAGGRLTGELFF
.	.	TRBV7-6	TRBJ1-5	TGTGCCAGCAGCTTAGAGGCAGATAGCAATCAGCCCCAGCATTTT	CASSLEADSNQPQHF
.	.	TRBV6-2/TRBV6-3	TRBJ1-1	TGTGCCAGCAATGTGGACAGGAACACTGAAGCTTTCTTT	CASNVDRNTEAFF
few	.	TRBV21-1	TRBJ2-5	TGTGCCAGCAGCAAAGCGCTTGTGACTAGTAGCATGCTAGGGGGCCAAGAGACCCAGTACTTC	CASSKALVTSSMLGGQETQYF
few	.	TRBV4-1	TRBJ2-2	TGCGCCAGCAGCCATGAGAACACCGGGGAGCTGTTTTTT	CASSHENTGELFF
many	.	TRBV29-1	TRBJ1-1	TGCAGCGTTGATCTAAGAAAGAACACTGAAGCTTTCTTT	CSVDLRKNTEAFF
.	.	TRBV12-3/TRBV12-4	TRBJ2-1	TGTGCCAGCAGTTTAGCGGGGGGGCTCTTGGACAATGAGCAGTTCTTC	CASSLAGGLLDNEQFF
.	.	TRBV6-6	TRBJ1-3	TGTGCCAGCATCGGGATTTGGGCAAACACCATATATTTT	CASIGIWANTIYF
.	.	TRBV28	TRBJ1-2	TGTGCCAGCAGTTTCGCAACGGAATCCGGGGGCGCGGGCTATGGCTACACCTTC	CASSFATESGGAGYGYTF
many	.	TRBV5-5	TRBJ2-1	TGTGCCAGCAGCTCGTGGGGGAGTGAGCAGTTCTTC	CASSSWGSEQFF
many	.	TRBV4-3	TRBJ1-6	TGCGCCAGCAGCCAAGTCCGTTCCCAAGGGTCCTATAATTCACCCCTCCACTTT	CASSQVRSQGSYNSPLHF
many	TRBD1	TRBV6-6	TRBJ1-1	TGTGCCAGCAGCCAAGTAAGGGACAGGGCCGCTTTCTTT	CASSQVRDRAAFF
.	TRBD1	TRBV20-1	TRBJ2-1	TGCAGTGCTAGGGCTAGGACAGGGGGTTACAATGAGCAGTTCTTC	CSARARTGGYNEQFF
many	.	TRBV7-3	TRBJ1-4	TGTGCCAGCAGCCTAATCCCGGGAGGGAAGCTGTTTTTT	CASSLIPGGKLFF
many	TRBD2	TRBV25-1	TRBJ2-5	TGTGCCAGCAGTGGACTAGCGGGGCAAGAGACCCAGTACTTC	CASSGLAGQETQYF
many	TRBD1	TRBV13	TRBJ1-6	TGTGCCAGCAGCTTACAAGGACAGGGAGTAGGGTATTCACCCCTCCACTTT	CASSLQGQGVGYSPLHF
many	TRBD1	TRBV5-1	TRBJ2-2	TGCGCCAGCAGCCGGGACAGGATGAACACCGGGGAGCTGTTTTTT	CASSRDRMNTGELFF
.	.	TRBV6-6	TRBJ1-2	TGTGCCAGCAGTTACTCGCCGGATGACGGCTACACCTTC	CASSYSPDDGYTF
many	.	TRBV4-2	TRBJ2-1	TGTGCCAGCAGCCAAGAGGGGGCGGGGGAGCCAGGCAATGAGCAGTTCTTC	CASSQEGAGEPGNEQFF
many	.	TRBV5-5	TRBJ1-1	TGTGCCAGCAGCCGCGACGGGAGGGTCATGAACACTGAAGCTTTCTTT	CASSRDGRVMNTEAFF
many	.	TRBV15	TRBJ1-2	TGTGCCACCAGCAGAGACCCAGGTTCGAAGGGCTACACCTTC	CATSRDPGSKGYTF
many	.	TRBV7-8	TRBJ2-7	TGTGCCAGCAGCTTAGCCACGGGACCAGGCTACGAGCAGTACTTC	CASSLATGPGYEQYF
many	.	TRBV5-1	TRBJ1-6	TGCGCCAGCAGCGACAGCAGGGGCCTCGGTTACTCACCCCTCCACTTT	CASSDSRGLGYSPLHF
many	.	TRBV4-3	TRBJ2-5	TGCGCCAGCAGCCAAGATTTTGGCGGAGAGACCCAGTACTTC	CASSQDFGGETQYF
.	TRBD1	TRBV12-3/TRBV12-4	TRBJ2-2	TGTGCCAGCAGTTTACCCGGGACAGGGGTCCGTGGGGAGCTGTTTTTT	CASSLPGTGVRGELFF
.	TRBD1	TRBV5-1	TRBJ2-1	TGCGCCAGCAGTCAGGGACAGGGATACAATGAGCAGTTCTTC	CASSQGQGYNEQFF
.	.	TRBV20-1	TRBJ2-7	TGCACCTTGGGGGGCCTCGAGCAGTACTTC	CTLGGLEQYF
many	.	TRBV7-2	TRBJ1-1	TGTGCCAGCAGCTCCTCCGGGGCCGGTGAAGCTTTCTTT	CASSSSGAGEAFF
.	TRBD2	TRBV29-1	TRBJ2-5	TGCAGCGCTGGACTAGCGGGGGGTTCGGGAGAGACCCAGTACTTC	CSAGLAGGSGETQYF
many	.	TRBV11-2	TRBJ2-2	TGTGCCAGCAGCTCCCAGGGGGAGCTGTTTTTT	CASSSQGELFF
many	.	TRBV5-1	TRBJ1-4	TGCGCCAGCAGCTTGGAAGGGCCCGGGGAAAAACTGTTTTTT	CASSLEGPGEKLFF
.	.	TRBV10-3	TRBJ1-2	TGTGCCATCAGTGGTACCGGGGACAATGGCTACACCTTC	CAISGTGDNGYTF
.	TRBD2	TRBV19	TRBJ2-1	TGTGCCAGTTTCTCGGCTAGCGGGGCGGAGCAGTTCTTC	CASFSASGAEQFF
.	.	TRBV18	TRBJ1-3	TGTGCCAGCTCAGTGGGACGGGACTCTGGAAACACCATATATTTT	CASSVGRDSGNTIYF
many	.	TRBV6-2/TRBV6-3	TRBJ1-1	TGTGCCAGCAGTTACTCGGGGGCTGAAGCTTTCTTT	CASSYSGAEAFF
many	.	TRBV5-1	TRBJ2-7	TGCGCCAGCAGCTTGAGTAACTACGAGCAGTACTTC	CASSLSNYEQYF
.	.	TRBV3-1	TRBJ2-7	TGTGCCAGCAGCCCCCTCCACGAGCCCTACGAGCAGTACTTC	CASSPLHEPYEQYF
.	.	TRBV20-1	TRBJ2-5	TGCAGTGCTACCTCTAGGGAAGGGGAGACCCAGTACTTC	CSATSREGETQYF
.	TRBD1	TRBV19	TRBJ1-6	TGTGCCAGTAGCGACAGGGGAGGTTCACCCCTCCACTTT	CASSDRGGSPLHF
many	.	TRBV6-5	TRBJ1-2	TGTGCCAGCAGCGGGACACCGGGGGCTTACACCTTC	CASSGTPGAYTF
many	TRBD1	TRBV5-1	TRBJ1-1	TGCGCCAGCAGCGATCCGGGACAGGGGAACACTGAAGCTTTCTTT	CASSDPGQGNTEAFF
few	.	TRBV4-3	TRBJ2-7	TGCGCCAGCAGCCAGTATTTTTTGGGTAGCTACGAGCAGTACTTC	CASSQYFLGSYEQYF
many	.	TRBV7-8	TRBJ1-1	TGTGCCAGCAGCTTAATGGCAAACCAGGGAAGGTCTGGAACTGAAGCTTTCTTT	CASSLMANQGRSGTEAFF
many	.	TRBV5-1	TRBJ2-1	TGCGCCAGCAGACCGGACGCCTCGGGGGAGCAGTTCTTC	CASRPDASGEQFF
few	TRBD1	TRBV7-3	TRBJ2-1	TGTGCCAGCAGCCGTCTTGGGACAGGGGCCAATGAGCAGTTCTTC	CASSRLGTGANEQFF
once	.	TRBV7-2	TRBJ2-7	TGTGCCAGCAGCCCCTCCGGGACAATATACGAGCAGTACTTC	CASSPSGTIYEQYF
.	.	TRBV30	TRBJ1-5	TGTGCCTGGAGTGTACCAGCAGGGTTAGGTCAGCCCCAGCATTTT	CAWSVPAGLGQPQHF
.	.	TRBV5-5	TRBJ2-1	TGTGCCAGCAGCTTGGGGACCGGGACGGAATACAATGAGCAGTTCTTC	CASSLGTGTEYNEQFF
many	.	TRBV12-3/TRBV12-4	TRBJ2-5	TGTGCCAGCAGTTTGGGGCTGAAGGGGACCCAGTACTTC	CASSLGLKGTQYF
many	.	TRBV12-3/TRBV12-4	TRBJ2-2	TGTGCCAGCAACCCTACAGGGCCTGTTAGGGAGCTGTTTTTT	CASNPTGPVRELFF
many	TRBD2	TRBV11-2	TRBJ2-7	TGTGCCAGCAGCCCTTGGACTAGCGGGTTTCCCTACGAGCAGTACTTC	CASSPWTSGFPYEQYF